This entry describes one TCR beta chain. The antigen is undetermined. 5' RACE with UMI labels generated the TRB cDNA libraries. TCRdb reprocessed the 5' RACE reads; each CDR3 protein has one entry and no DNA is given. Listed are around 50,000 distinct CDR3 sequences; 0.56% falls within the top ten. The data were taken from a study of CXCR3-negative and CXCR3-positive naive CD8 T cells. The study, taken as a whole, reports: TRB CDR3 hydrophobicity was greater in CXCR3-positive naive cells than in CXCR3-negative naive cells.

This TCR was sampled from a human donor in good health. Some clones in this sample may be carry-over from other donors' samples. Material: naive CXCR3+ CD8+ T cells from blood. Described subset: CD45RO-CCR7+CD27+CD95- naive CD8+ T cells expressing CXCR3 (TNR3+).

CDR3 in amino acids: CASSLLAGGYNEQFF. V is TRBV7-9 and J is TRBJ2-1; as DNA is missing, the TRBD2 call by TCRdb cannot be tested. Germline CDR1 is SEHNR and CDR2 is FQNEAQ (reference sequence). The CDR3 spans 15 residues.